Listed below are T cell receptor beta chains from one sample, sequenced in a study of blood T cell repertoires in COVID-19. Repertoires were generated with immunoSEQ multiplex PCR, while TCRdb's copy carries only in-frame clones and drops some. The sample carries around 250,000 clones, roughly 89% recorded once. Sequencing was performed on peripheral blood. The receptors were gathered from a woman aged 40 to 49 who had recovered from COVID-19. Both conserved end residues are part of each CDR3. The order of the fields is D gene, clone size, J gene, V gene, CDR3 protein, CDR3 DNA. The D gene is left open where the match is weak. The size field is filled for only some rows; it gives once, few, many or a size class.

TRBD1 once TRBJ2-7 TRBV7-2 CASSRGGQGAREQYF TGTGCCAGCAGCAGGGGAGGACAGGGGGCGCGAGAGCAGTACTTC
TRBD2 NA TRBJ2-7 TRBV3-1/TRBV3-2 CASSQAGGRNEQYF TGTGCCAGCAGCCAGGCGGGGGGGCGGAACGAGCAGTACTTC
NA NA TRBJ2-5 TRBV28 CASTGQQETQYF TGTGCCAGCACTGGACAGCAAGAGACCCAGTACTTC
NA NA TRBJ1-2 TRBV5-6 CASSRSGGYTF TGTGCCAGCAGCCGGTCGGGTGGCTACACCTTC
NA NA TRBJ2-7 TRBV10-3 CAISVASSYEQYF TGTGCCATCAGTGTGGCCAGTTCCTACGAGCAGTACTTC
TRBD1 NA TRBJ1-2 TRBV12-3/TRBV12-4 CASSPQGYYGYTF TGTGCCAGCAGTCCACAGGGGTACTATGGCTACACCTTC
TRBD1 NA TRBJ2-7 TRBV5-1 CASSRDRGLGEQYF TGCGCCAGCAGCAGGGACAGGGGGCTCGGCGAGCAGTACTTC
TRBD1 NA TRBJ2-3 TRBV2 CASSDDGQGYSTQYF TGTGCCAGCAGTGATGACGGACAGGGCTATAGTACGCAGTATTTT
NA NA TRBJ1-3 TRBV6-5 CASIAGVGNTIYF TGTGCCAGCATTGCAGGGGTTGGAAACACCATATATTTT
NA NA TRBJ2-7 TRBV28 CASSFGSAMQYF TGTGCCAGCAGTTTTGGAAGCGCTATGCAGTACTTC
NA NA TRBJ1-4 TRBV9 CASSVTGQNEKLFF TGTGCCAGCAGCGTGACCGGACAGAATGAAAAACTGTTTTTT
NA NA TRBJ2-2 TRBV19 CASRRGLNTGELFF TGTGCCAGTAGACGGGGACTCAACACCGGGGAGCTGTTTTTT
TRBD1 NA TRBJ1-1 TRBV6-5 CASRQGARPEAFF TGTGCCAGCCGACAGGGGGCCAGGCCTGAAGCTTTCTTT
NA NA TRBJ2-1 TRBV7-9 CASSLVWAQNEQFF TGTGCCAGCAGCTTAGTTTGGGCGCAGAATGAGCAGTTCTTC
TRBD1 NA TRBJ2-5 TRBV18 CASSPETGTSQETQYF TGTGCCAGCTCACCAGAGACAGGGACCTCACAAGAGACCCAGTACTTC
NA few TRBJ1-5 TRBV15 CATSSVTRQPQHF TGTGCCACCAGCAGTGTAACACGTCAGCCCCAGCATTTT
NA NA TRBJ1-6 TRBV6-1 CASSDSYNSPLHF TGTGCCAGCAGTGACAGCTATAATTCACCCCTCCACTTT
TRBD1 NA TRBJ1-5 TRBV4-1 CASSHPRTGIENNQPQHF TGCGCCAGCAGCCACCCAAGGACAGGGATCGAAAACAATCAGCCCCAGCATTTT
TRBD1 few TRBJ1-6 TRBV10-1 CASSDPGGNSPLHF TGCGCCAGCAGTGACCCAGGGGGTAATTCACCCCTCCACTTT
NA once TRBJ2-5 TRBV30 CAWAHQQGWETQYF TGTGCCTGGGCCCACCAACAGGGATGGGAGACCCAGTACTTC
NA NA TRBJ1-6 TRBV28 CASSLPTQYNSPLHF TGTGCCAGCAGTTTACCAACACAGTATAATTCACCCCTCCACTTT
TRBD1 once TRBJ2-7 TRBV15 CATSRDGTGDDEQYF TGTGCCACCAGCAGAGACGGGACAGGGGACGACGAGCAGTACTTC
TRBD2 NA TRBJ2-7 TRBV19 CASSIDLGAGAYEQYF TGTGCCAGTAGTATAGATCTGGGCGCGGGGGCCTACGAGCAGTACTTC
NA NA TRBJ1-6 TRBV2 CASTWANSPLHF TGTGCCAGCACCTGGGCCAATTCACCCCTCCACTTT
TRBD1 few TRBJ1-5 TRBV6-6 CASNQGQEPQHF TGTGCCAGCAACCAGGGACAGGAGCCCCAGCATTTT